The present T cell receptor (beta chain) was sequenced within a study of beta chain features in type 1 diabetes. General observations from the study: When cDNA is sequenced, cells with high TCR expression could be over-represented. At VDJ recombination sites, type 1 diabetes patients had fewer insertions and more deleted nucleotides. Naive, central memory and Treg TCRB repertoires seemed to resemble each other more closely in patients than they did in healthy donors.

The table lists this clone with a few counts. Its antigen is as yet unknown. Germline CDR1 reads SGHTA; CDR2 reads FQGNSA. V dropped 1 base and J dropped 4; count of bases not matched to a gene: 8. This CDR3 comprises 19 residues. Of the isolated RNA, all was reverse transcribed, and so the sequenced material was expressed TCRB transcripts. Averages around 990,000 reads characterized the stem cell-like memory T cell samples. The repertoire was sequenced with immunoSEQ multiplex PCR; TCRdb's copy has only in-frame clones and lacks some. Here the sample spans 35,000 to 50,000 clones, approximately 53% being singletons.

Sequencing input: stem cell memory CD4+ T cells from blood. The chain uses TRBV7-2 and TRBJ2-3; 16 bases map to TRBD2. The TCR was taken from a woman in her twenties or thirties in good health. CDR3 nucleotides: TGTGCCAGCAGCTTAGAAGGGACTAGCGGGAGGGCCTCCCCAGATACGCAGTATTTT. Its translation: CASSLEGTSGRASPDTQYF. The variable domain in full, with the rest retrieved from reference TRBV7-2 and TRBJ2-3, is GAGVSQSPSNKVTEKGKDVELRCDPISGHTALYWYRQSLGQGLEFLIYFQGNSAPDKSGLPSDRFSAERTGGSVSTLTIQRTQQEDSAVYLCASSLEGTSGRASPDTQYFGPGTRLTVL.